The sequence of this T cell receptor beta chain was determined in a study of shared clonotypes between healthy human individuals. Clones were sequenced by immunoSEQ multiplex PCR, and TCRdb holds only the in-frame ones, with some missing. The sample holds 1.5 million to 2.5 million clones, about 95% seen once. Naive CD8 cells lacked CD45RO, underwent positive selection for CCR7 and left out terminally differentiated effector memory CD45RA+ cells. This clonotype originated in a man between 18 and 29 years old in good health. The sample taken for sequencing was naive CD8+ T cells sorted from blood.

For the CDR3, the DNA is TGTGCCAGCAGCGACAGGGTGGACACCATATATTTT. As protein: CASSDRVDTIYF. V usage is TRBV6-5 and J usage is TRBJ1-3; 7 nucleotides line up with TRBD1. The junction had 4 bases not matched to a gene; V was cut back by 6 bases and J by 8 bases. This CDR3 is built from 12 residues. Germline V gene lookup returns CDR1 MNHEY and CDR2 SVGAGI.